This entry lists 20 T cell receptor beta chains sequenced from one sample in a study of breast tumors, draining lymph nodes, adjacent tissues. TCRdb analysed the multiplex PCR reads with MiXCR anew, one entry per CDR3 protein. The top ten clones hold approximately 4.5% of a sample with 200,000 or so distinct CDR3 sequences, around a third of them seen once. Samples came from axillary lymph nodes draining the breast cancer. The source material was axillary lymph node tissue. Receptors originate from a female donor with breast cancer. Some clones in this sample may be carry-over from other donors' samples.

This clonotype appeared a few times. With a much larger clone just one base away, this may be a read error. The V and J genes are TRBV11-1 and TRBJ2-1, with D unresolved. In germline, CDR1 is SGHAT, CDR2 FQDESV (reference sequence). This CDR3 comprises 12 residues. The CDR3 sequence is CASSLVPNAQFF. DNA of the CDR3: TGTGCCAGCAGCTTAGTCCCCAATGCGCAGTTCTTC.

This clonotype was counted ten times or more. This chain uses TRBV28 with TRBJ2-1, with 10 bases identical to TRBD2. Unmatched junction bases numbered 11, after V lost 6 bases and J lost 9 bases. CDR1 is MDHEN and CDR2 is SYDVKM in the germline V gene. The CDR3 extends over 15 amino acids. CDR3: CASSPASGGRGEQFF. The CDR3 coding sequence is TGTGCCAGCAGCCCCGCTAGCGGGGGCAGGGGTGAGCAGTTCTTC.

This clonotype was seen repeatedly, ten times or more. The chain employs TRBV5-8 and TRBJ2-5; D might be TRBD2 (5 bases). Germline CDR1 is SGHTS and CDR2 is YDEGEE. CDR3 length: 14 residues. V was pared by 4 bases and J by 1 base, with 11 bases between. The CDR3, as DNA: TGTGCCAGCAGCCACGACCGGGGCCAAGAGACCCAGTACTTC. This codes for CASSHDRGQETQYF.

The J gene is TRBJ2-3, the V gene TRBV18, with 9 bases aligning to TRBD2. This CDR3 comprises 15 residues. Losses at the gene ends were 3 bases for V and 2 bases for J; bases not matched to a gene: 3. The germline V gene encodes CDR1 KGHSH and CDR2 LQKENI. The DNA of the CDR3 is TGTGCCAGCTCACCCGGACTAGCGCCCACAGATACGCAGTATTTT. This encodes CASSPGLAPTDTQYF.

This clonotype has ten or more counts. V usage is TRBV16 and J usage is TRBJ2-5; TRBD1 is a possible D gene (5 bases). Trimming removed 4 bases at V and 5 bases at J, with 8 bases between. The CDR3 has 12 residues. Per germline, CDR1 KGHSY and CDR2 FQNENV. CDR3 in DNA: TGTGCCAGCAGCCCCGCAGGGGAGACCCAGTACTTC. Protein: CASSPAGETQYF.

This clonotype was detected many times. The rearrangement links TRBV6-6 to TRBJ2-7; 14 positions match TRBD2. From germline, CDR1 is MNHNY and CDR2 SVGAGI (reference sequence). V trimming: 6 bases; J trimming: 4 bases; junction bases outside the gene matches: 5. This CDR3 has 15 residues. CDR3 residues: CASRRGTSGSYEQYF. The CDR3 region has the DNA TGTGCCAGCAGAAGGGGGACTAGCGGGAGTTACGAGCAGTACTTC.

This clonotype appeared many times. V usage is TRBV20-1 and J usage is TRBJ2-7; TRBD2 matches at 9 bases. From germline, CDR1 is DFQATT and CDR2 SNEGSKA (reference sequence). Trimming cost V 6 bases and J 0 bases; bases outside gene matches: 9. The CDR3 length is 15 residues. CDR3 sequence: CSAGGIAGVSYEQYF. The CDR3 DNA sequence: TGCAGTGCGGGGGGGATAGCGGGGGTCTCCTACGAGCAGTACTTC.

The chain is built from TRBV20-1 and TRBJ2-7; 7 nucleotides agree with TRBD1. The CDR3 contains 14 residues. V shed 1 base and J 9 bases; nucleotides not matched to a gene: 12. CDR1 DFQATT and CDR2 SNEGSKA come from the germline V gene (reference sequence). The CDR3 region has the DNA TGCAGTGCTAGAGGGACAGGATCCTCCTCCGGGCAGTACTTC. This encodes CSARGTGSSSGQYF.

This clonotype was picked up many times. In DNA, the CDR3 is TGCAGTGCTAACCTCGGGGGAAACTCTAACTATGGCTACACCTTC. Translation gives CSANLGGNSNYGYTF. The V gene is TRBV20-1, the J gene TRBJ1-2, with D tentatively TRBD1 (5 bases). The V end was cut by 4 bases, the J end by 0 bases, with 15 bases between. CDR1 and CDR2 from the germline V gene are DFQATT and SNEGSKA (reference sequence). The CDR3 runs 15 residues.

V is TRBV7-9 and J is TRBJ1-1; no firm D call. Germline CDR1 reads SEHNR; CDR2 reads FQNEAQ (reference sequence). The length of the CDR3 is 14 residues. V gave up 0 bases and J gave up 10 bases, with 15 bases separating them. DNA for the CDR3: TGTGCCAGCAGCTTAGCCGGGAGCCCAAACGTAGCTTTCTTT. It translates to CASSLAGSPNVAFF.

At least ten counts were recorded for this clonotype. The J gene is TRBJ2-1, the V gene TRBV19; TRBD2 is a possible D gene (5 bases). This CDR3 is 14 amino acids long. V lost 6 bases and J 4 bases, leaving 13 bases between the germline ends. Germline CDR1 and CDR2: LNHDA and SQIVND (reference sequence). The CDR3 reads CASSTGISYNEQFF. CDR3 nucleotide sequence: TGTGCCAGTAGCACGGGGATTTCATACAATGAGCAGTTCTTC.

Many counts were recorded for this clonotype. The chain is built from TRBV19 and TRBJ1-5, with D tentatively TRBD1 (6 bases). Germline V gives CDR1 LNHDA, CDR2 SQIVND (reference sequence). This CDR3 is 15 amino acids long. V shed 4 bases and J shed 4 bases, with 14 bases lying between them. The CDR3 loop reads CASSSWDTRNQPQHF. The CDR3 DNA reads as TGTGCCAGTAGTAGTTGGGACACCCGTAATCAGCCCCAGCATTTT.

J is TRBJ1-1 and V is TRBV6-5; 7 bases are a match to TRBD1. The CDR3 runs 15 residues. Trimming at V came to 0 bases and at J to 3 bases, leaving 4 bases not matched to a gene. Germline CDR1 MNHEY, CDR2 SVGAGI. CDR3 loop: CASSYSRQGDTEAFF. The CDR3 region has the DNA TGTGCCAGCAGTTACTCGAGGCAGGGGGACACTGAAGCTTTCTTT.

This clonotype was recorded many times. CDR3 in amino acids: CASSPIALLAGSPLHF. CDR3 nucleotide sequence: TGTGCCAGCAGCCCCATCGCCCTCTTAGCGGGTTCACCCCTCCACTTT. The genes are TRBV2 and TRBJ1-6; unclear D gene. This CDR3 comprises 16 residues. Germline CDR1 reads SNHLY; CDR2 reads FYNNEI. V lost 6 bases and J lost 9, with 21 bases in between.

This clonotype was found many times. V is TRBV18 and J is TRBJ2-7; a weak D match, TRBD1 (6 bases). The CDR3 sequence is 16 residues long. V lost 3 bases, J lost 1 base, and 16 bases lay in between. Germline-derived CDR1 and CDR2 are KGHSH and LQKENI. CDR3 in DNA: TGTGCCAGCTCACCTTTCCGGGACACCAATTCCTACGAGCAGTACTTC. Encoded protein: CASSPFRDTNSYEQYF.

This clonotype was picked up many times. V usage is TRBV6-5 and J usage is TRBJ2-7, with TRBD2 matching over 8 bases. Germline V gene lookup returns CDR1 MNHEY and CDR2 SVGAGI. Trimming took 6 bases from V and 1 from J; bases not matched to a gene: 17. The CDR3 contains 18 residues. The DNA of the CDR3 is TGTGCCAGCAGCCCACTAGCGAACATCCCGGGAGGGTCCTACGAGCAGTACTTC. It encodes CASSPLANIPGGSYEQYF.

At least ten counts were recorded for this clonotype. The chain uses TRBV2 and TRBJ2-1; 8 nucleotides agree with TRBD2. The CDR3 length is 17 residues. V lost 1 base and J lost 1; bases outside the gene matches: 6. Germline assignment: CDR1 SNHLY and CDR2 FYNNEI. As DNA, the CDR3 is TGTGCCAGCAGTGAAGTGGGCGGGGGGCCATCCTACAATGAGCAGTTCTTC. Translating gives CASSEVGGGPSYNEQFF.

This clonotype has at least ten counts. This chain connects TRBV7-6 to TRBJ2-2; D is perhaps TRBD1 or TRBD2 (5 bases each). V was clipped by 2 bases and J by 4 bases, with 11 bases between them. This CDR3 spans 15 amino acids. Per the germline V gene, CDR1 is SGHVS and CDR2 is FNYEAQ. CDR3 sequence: CASSLPRGGTGELFF. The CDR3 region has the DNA TGTGCCAGCAGCTTACCCCGGGGCGGCACCGGGGAGCTGTTTTTT.

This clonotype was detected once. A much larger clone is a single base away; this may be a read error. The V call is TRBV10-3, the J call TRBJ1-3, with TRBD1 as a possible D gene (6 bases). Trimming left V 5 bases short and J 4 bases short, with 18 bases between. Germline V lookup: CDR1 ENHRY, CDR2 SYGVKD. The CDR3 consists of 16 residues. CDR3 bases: TGTGCCATCAGTTACGAGCCGGGGGGGCTGGGAAACACCATATATTTT. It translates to CAISYEPGGLGNTIYF.

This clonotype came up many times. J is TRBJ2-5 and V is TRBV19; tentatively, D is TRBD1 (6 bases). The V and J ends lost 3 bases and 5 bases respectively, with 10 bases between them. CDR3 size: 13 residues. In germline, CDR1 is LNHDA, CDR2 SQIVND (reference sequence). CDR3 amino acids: CASSIGQMETQYF. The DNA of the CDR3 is TGTGCCAGTAGTATTGGACAGATGGAGACCCAGTACTTC.